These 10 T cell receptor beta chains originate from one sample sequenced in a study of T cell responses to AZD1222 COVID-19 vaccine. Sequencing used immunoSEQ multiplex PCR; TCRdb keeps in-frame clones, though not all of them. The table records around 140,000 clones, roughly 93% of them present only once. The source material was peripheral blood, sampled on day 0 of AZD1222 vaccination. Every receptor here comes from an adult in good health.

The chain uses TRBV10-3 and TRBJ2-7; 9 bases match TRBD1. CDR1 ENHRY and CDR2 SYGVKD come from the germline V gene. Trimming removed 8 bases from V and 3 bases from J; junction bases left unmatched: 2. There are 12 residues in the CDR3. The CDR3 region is CAIGTGYYEQYF. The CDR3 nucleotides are TGTGCCATCGGGACAGGGTACTACGAGCAGTACTTC.

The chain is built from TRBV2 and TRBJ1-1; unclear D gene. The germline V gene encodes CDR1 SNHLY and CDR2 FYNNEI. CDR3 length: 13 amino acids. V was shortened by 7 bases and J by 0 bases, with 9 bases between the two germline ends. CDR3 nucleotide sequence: TGTGCCAGCACTCTCCAGATGAACACTGAAGCTTTCTTT. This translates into CASTLQMNTEAFF.

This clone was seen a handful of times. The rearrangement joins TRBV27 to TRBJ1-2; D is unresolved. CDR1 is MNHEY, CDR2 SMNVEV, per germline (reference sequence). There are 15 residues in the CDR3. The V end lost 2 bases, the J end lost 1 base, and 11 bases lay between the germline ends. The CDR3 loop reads CASSLNPVLNYGYTF. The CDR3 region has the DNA TGTGCCAGCAGTTTAAATCCAGTCCTTAACTATGGCTACACCTTC.

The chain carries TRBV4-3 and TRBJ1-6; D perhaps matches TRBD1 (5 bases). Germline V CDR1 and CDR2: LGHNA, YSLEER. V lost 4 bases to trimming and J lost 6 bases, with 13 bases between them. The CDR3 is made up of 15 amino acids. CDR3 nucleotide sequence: TGCGCCAGCAGCCGGGGGACCGAAACTAATTCACCCCTCCACTTT. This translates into CASSRGTETNSPLHF.

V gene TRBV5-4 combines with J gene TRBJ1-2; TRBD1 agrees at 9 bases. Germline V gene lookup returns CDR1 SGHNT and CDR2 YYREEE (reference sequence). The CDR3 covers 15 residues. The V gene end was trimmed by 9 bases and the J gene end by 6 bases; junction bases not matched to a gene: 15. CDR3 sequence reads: CATREWGQGENGYTF. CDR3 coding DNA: TGTGCCACCCGGGAATGGGGACAGGGTGAGAATGGCTACACCTTC.

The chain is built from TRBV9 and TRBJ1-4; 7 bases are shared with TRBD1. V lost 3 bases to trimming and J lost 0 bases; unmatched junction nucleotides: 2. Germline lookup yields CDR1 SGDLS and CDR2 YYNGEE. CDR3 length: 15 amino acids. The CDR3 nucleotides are TGTGCCAGCAGCGAGGGGACAGCAACTAATGAAAAACTGTTTTTT. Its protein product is CASSEGTATNEKLFF.

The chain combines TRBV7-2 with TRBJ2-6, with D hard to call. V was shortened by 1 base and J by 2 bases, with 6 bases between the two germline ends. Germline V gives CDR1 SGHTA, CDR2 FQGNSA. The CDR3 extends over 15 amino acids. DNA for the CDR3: TGTGCCAGCAGCTTAGTTGTTACTGGGGCCAACGTCCTGACTTTC. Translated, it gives CASSLVVTGANVLTF.

CDR3 amino acids: CASSSTYNEKLFF. The CDR3 bases are TGTGCCAGCAGTTCGACCTACAATGAAAAACTGTTTTTT. The chain links TRBV27 to TRBJ1-4, with no clear D. Germline V lookup: CDR1 MNHEY, CDR2 SMNVEV (reference sequence). V was cut by 4 bases and J by 5 bases, with 8 bases left in between. The CDR3 totals 13 residues.

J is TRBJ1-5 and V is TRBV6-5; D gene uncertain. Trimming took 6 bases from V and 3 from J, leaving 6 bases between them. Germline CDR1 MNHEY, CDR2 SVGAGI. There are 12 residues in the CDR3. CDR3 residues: CASRLNNQPQHF. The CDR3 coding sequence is TGTGCCAGCAGACTTAACAATCAGCCCCAGCATTTT.

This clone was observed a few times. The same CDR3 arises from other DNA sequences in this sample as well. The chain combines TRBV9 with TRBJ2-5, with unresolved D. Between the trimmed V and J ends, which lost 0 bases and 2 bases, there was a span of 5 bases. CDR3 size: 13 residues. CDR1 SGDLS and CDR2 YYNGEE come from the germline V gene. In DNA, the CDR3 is TGTGCCAGCAGCGTAGGTGGACAAGAGACCCAGTACTTC. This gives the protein CASSVGGQETQYF. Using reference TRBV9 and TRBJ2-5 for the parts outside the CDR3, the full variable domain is DSGVTQTPKHLITATGQRVTLRCSPRSGDLSVYWYQQSLDQGLQFLIQYYNGEERAKGNILERFSAQQFPDLHSELNLSSLELGDSALYFCASSVGGQETQYFGPGTRLLVL.